The 26 T cell receptor beta chains given below trace back to one sample, sequenced in a study of shared clonotypes between healthy human individuals. TCRdb keeps only in-frame clones here, not all; method: immunoSEQ multiplex PCR. Seen here are roughly 720,000 clones, roughly 88% observed once, and the top ten hold 34%. The sequenced sample consisted of memory CD8+ T cells from PBMCs. The sample's subset: CD45RO+ cells pooled with CCR7-negative TemRA cells. Receptors originate from a man younger than 30 in good health. Some clones in this sample may be carry-over from other donors' samples.

This chain uses TRBV4-1 with TRBJ2-1; 7 positions agree with TRBD1. Germline V lookup: CDR1 MGHRA, CDR2 YSYEKL. This CDR3 spans 11 amino acids. V gave up 6 bases and J gave up 7 bases; unmatched junction bases: 0. Here the CDR3 DNA reads TGCGCCAGCAGACAGGGGAATGAGCAGTTCTTC. It codes for CASRQGNEQFF.

The chain joins TRBV27 to TRBJ2-1; weak D call: TRBD1 (6 bases). Trimming left V 3 bases short and J 7 bases short, with 13 bases between. The CDR3 spans 14 residues. In germline, CDR1 is MNHEY, CDR2 SMNVEV (reference sequence). The CDR3 here is CASSLGAGWNEQFF. In DNA, the CDR3 is TGTGCCAGCAGTTTGGGGGCAGGGTGGAATGAGCAGTTCTTC.

The chain has TRBV9 and TRBJ2-3, with 7 bases fitting TRBD2. V was clipped by 2 bases and J by 3 bases; unmatched bases: 3. There are 14 residues in the CDR3. Germline V gene sequence: CDR1 SGDLS, CDR2 YYNGEE. CDR3 sequence (DNA): TGTGCCAGCAGCGTGGGAGGGGAGACAGATACGCAGTATTTT. This encodes CASSVGGETDTQYF.

This chain links TRBV7-9 with TRBJ2-7; 7 bases align to TRBD2. J was trimmed by 0 bases and V by 5 bases; bases with no gene match: 4. Germline CDR1 SEHNR, CDR2 FQNEAQ (reference sequence). The CDR3 consists of 14 residues. DNA for the CDR3: TGTGCCAGCAGCCAACGGGGGGACTCCTACGAGCAGTACTTC. Its protein product is CASSQRGDSYEQYF.

J is TRBJ2-6 and V is TRBV13; D is undetermined. CDR1 PRHDT and CDR2 FYEKMQ come from the germline V gene (reference sequence). This CDR3 comprises 17 residues. The ends were cut back, 1 base at V and 2 bases at J, with 12 bases in the middle. The CDR3 region is CASSLVAGRAGANVLTF. CDR3 bases: TGTGCCAGCAGCTTAGTGGCAGGAAGGGCTGGGGCCAACGTCCTGACTTTC.

The chain employs TRBV6-5 and TRBJ2-2; D possibly uses TRBD1 or TRBD2 (7 bases each). Germline CDR1 MNHEY, CDR2 SVGAGI. The ends were cut back, 6 bases at V and 4 bases at J, with 15 bases in the middle. The CDR3 is 15 amino acids. The CDR3 loop is CASRPRGEGTGELFF. The CDR3 nucleotides are TGTGCCAGCAGGCCCAGGGGGGAGGGCACCGGGGAGCTGTTTTTT.

The sample holds a few counts of this clone. The rearrangement uses TRBV6-4 and TRBJ2-3, with a possible D match to TRBD2 (5 bases). Germline CDR1 and CDR2: MRHNA and SNTAGT. This CDR3 is built from 14 residues. The V end was cut by 8 bases, the J end by 1 base, with 13 bases between. The CDR3 nucleotides read TGTGCCAGCGCGGAGGAAATCGGCACAGATACGCAGTATTTT. Its translation: CASAEEIGTDTQYF.

A remark on this clone: Other nucleotide sequences from this sample produce the same CDR3. The chain joins TRBV7-9 to TRBJ1-1; no clear D. The V end was cut by 2 bases, the J end by 0 bases, with 1 base between. CDR3 size: 12 residues. Germline CDR1 is SEHNR and CDR2 is FQNEAQ (reference sequence). CDR3 region: CASSLLNTEAFF. CDR3 DNA: TGTGCCAGCAGCTTATTGAACACTGAAGCTTTCTTT. The full variable domain, in which reference TRBV7-9 and TRBJ1-1 provide the parts outside the CDR3, is DTGVSQNPRHKITKRGQNVTFRCDPISEHNRLYWYRQTLGQGPEFLTYFQNEAQLEKSRLLSDRFSAERPKGSFSTLEIQRTEQGDSAMYLCASSLLNTEAFFGQGTRLTVV.

The V gene is TRBV28, the J gene TRBJ2-1; D may be TRBD2 (6 bases). CDR1 is MDHEN and CDR2 is SYDVKM in the germline V gene. This CDR3 region has 13 residues. Trimming took 9 bases from V and 7 from J, leaving 16 bases between them. The CDR3 reads CASKPGLLNEQFF. The CDR3, as DNA: TGTGCCAGTAAACCGGGACTGCTTAATGAGCAGTTCTTC.

The chain joins TRBV11-2 to TRBJ1-1; no clear D. Per germline, CDR1 SGHAT and CDR2 FQNNGV. The CDR3 sequence is 16 residues long. Trimming left V 5 bases short and J 0 bases short, with 16 bases between. CDR3 residues: CASSPRAVTMNTEAFF. DNA for the CDR3: TGTGCCAGCAGCCCCCGGGCGGTTACGATGAACACTGAAGCTTTCTTT.

The rearrangement links TRBV10-3 to TRBJ1-4; 10 bases map to TRBD1. Germline CDR1 and CDR2: ENHRY and SYGVKD. The trim removed 7 bases at V and 8 bases at J, leaving 10 bases unmatched. There are 15 residues in the CDR3. CDR3 loop: CAITGTGALGEKLFF. CDR3 nucleotide sequence: TGTGCCATCACAGGGACAGGGGCTTTAGGGGAAAAACTGTTTTTT.

About this clone: Other DNA variants within this sample encode the same CDR3. This chain links TRBV28 with TRBJ2-3; 8 bases map to TRBD1. Germline V gives CDR1 MDHEN, CDR2 SYDVKM. The CDR3 covers 13 residues. Trimming at V came to 8 bases and at J to 1 base, leaving 2 bases not matched to a gene. The CDR3 sequence: CASDRGGTDTQYF. The CDR3, as DNA: TGTGCCAGCGACAGGGGTGGCACAGATACGCAGTATTTT.

This chain joins TRBV9 and TRBJ1-1; D not resolved. This CDR3 has 12 amino acids. V was pared by 0 bases and J by 8 bases, with 8 bases between. CDR1 and CDR2 (germline): SGDLS, YYNGEE. CDR3 amino acids: CASSVVSGEAFF. The CDR3 bases are TGTGCCAGCAGCGTAGTTTCAGGAGAAGCTTTCTTT.

The chain has TRBV4-3 and TRBJ2-7, with TRBD2 identical over 11 bases. The germline V gene has CDR1 LGHNA and CDR2 YSLEER. The CDR3 totals 15 residues. With V trimmed by 5 bases and J by 3 bases, 6 bases remained unmatched. CDR3 region: CASSVGTSGLYEQYF. In DNA, the CDR3 is TGCGCCAGCAGCGTCGGGACTAGCGGCCTCTACGAGCAGTACTTC.

The sample holds one count of this clone. The rearrangement links TRBV6-1 to TRBJ2-5; possibly TRBD1 for D (6 bases). Germline CDR1 and CDR2: MNHNS and SASEGT. Trimming took 0 bases from V and 4 from J, leaving 15 bases between them. The CDR3 runs to 16 residues. The CDR3 protein is CASSEAVRLGGETQYF. As DNA, the CDR3 is TGTGCCAGCAGTGAAGCAGTCCGTCTAGGGGGAGAGACCCAGTACTTC.

V gene TRBV28 combines with J gene TRBJ2-5; tentative D call: TRBD2 (6 bases). Trimming shortened V by 4 bases and J by 4 bases, and 16 bases separated the two germline ends. Germline V gene lookup returns CDR1 MDHEN and CDR2 SYDVKM. CDR3 length: 15 amino acids. CDR3 sequence: CASSSWGDDAETQYF. CDR3 DNA sequence: TGTGCCAGCAGTTCCTGGGGGGACGATGCAGAGACCCAGTACTTC. Drawing the rest from reference TRBV28 and TRBJ2-5, the complete variable domain is DVKVTQSSRYLVKRTGEKVFLECVQDMDHENMFWYRQDPGLGLRLIYFSYDVKMKEKGDIPEGYSVSREKKERFSLILESASTNQTSMYLCASSSWGDDAETQYFGPGTRLLVL.

The V and J genes are TRBV7-6 and TRBJ2-1; the D gene is possibly TRBD2 (6 bases). Germline V gives CDR1 SGHVS, CDR2 FNYEAQ. V was pared by 4 bases and J by 2 bases, with 18 bases between. The length of the CDR3 is 17 residues. The CDR3 coding sequence is TGTGCCAGCAGCTCCCGGGACTGGACGAGAGCCTACAATGAGCAGTTCTTC. As protein: CASSSRDWTRAYNEQFF.

V usage is TRBV19 and J usage is TRBJ1-5, with D possibly being TRBD1 (5 bases). Deletions cut 9 bases from V and 5 bases from J, with 14 bases between. This CDR3 has 13 residues. Germline CDR1 LNHDA, CDR2 SQIVND (reference sequence). The CDR3 DNA is TGTGCCAGCTCCGGGACGAAAGATCAGCCCCAGCATTTT. As protein: CASSGTKDQPQHF.

This clone was seen only once. The chain uses TRBV5-3 and TRBJ2-1; either TRBD1 or TRBD2 may supply D (5 bases each). TRBV5-3 is an ORF; its function is uncertain. V was clipped by 4 bases and J by 10 bases, with 15 bases between them. The CDR3 totals 13 residues. The CDR3 region has the DNA TGTGCCAGAAGCCCCAACTCCGGGACCGAGCAGTTCTTC. This translates into CARSPNSGTEQFF.

The chain is built from TRBV9 and TRBJ2-7; D uncertain. Germline V lookup: CDR1 SGDLS, CDR2 YYNGEE. Trimming cost V 0 bases and J 4 bases, with 11 bases left between them. There are 14 residues in the CDR3. CDR3 sequence reads: CASSVGTAQYEQYF. DNA of the CDR3: TGTGCCAGCAGCGTAGGAACCGCCCAGTACGAGCAGTACTTC.

The V gene is TRBV4-1, the J gene TRBJ2-1, with 11 bases fitting TRBD2. This CDR3 spans 17 amino acids. CDR1 is MGHRA, CDR2 YSYEKL, per germline. Trimming took 4 bases from V and 8 from J; bases not matched to a gene: 13. Here the CDR3 reads CASSRMTIAGGPYEQFF. CDR3 sequence (DNA): TGCGCCAGCAGCCGAATGACGATAGCGGGAGGGCCCTATGAGCAGTTCTTC.

This clone came up once. The gene calls are TRBV7-2 and TRBJ2-5; D tentatively reads TRBD1 or TRBD2 (5 bases each). The length of the CDR3 is 15 residues. Germline CDR1 is SGHTA and CDR2 is FQGNSA. The V gene lost 5 bases and the J gene lost 5 bases, with 18 bases spanning the gap. The CDR3 spells CASSSRDPEGETQYF. The CDR3 DNA reads TGTGCCAGCAGCAGCCGGGACCCGGAAGGGGAGACCCAGTACTTC.

The rearrangement links TRBV27 to TRBJ1-4, with D tentatively TRBD1 (6 bases). The CDR3 runs to 17 residues. CDR1 MNHEY and CDR2 SMNVEV come from the germline V gene (reference sequence). Deletions cut 3 bases from V and 0 bases from J, with 14 bases between. This CDR3 is CASSFQDSRATNEKLFF. Here the CDR3 DNA reads TGTGCCAGCAGTTTCCAGGACAGCCGAGCAACTAATGAAAAACTGTTTTTT.

The gene calls are TRBV4-1 and TRBJ2-7; 7 nucleotides align to TRBD1. V was pared by 1 base and J by 6 bases, with 3 bases of the junction left unmatched. The CDR3 has 13 amino acids. CDR1 is MGHRA, CDR2 YSYEKL, per germline. CDR3 region: CASSQVTGAEQYF. The CDR3 DNA follows: TGCGCCAGCAGCCAAGTAACAGGGGCCGAGCAGTACTTC.

This chain links TRBV4-3 with TRBJ2-7; maybe TRBD2 (6 bases). The germline CDR1 and CDR2 sequences are LGHNA and YSLEER. The CDR3 is 19 amino acids. The V gene lost 2 bases and the J gene lost 1 base, with 24 bases spanning the gap. CDR3 sequence reads: CASSQLTLSVAGMSYEQYF. Written as DNA, the CDR3 is TGCGCCAGCAGCCAACTTACCCTTTCGGTTGCGGGAATGTCCTACGAGCAGTACTTC.

CDR3 in amino acids: CASSMRLSSYEQYF. In nucleotides, the CDR3 is TGTGCCAGTAGTATGAGGCTAAGCTCCTACGAGCAGTACTTC. The V and J genes are TRBV19 and TRBJ2-7; D is ambiguous. Trimming shortened V by 3 bases and J by 0 bases, and 9 bases separated the two germline ends. The CDR3 spans 14 residues. Germline V gene lookup returns CDR1 LNHDA and CDR2 SQIVND (reference sequence).